This entry concerns a single T cell receptor (beta chain). V shed 5 bases and J 0 bases; nucleotides not matched to a gene: 9. Germline V CDR1 and CDR2: PRHDT, FYEKMQ (reference sequence). The length of the CDR3 is 18 residues. The data derive from a study of control samples from healthy donors and cancer patients. Sequenced by immunoSEQ multiplex PCR; TCRdb stores in-frame clones only, minus some. This sample has around 110,000 clones; more than 80% occur once, and the top ten carry approximately 1.1%. The TCR was taken from a woman in her forties or fifties with colorectal cancer. Source material: PBMCs. The chain carries TRBV13 and TRBJ2-1; TRBD2 matches 11 bases. The CDR3 DNA sequence: TGTGCCAGCAGCCGTAGCGGGGGGGAAATAAGCTCCTACAATGAGCAGTTCTTC. Protein sequence: CASSRSGGEISSYNEQFF.